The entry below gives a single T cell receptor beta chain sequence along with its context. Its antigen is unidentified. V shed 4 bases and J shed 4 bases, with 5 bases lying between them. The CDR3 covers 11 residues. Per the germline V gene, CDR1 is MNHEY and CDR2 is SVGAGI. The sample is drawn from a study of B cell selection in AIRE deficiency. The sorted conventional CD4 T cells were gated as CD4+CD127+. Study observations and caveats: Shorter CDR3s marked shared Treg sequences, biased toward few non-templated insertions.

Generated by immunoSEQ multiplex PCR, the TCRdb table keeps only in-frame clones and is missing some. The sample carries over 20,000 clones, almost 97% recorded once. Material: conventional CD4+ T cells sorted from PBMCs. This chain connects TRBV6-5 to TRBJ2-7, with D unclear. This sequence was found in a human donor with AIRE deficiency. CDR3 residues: CASSLGYEQYF. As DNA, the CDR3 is TGTGCCAGCAGTTTGGGATACGAGCAGTACTTC.